This T cell receptor beta chain was captured by sequencing in a study of blood T cell repertoires in COVID-19. The repertoire was sequenced with immunoSEQ multiplex PCR; TCRdb's copy has only in-frame clones and lacks some. This table holds about 300,000 clones, around 89% found once. This CDR3 spans 18 amino acids. V dropped 6 bases and J dropped 6; count of bases not matched to a gene: 17. CDR1 is WNHNN, CDR2 SYGVQD, per germline (reference sequence). Patients from Seattle were sampled longitudinally, starting during active infection. This clone has just a few counts. Sequencing was performed on peripheral blood. The chain uses TRBV10-1 and TRBJ2-3, with 11 positions matching TRBD2. The clonotype was recovered from a woman in her thirties with COVID-19, enrolled during active disease. CDR3 region: CASRSIILTSGVVDTQYF. CDR3 sequence (DNA): TGCGCCAGCAGATCAATAATTCTGACTAGCGGGGTAGTGGATACGCAGTATTTT.